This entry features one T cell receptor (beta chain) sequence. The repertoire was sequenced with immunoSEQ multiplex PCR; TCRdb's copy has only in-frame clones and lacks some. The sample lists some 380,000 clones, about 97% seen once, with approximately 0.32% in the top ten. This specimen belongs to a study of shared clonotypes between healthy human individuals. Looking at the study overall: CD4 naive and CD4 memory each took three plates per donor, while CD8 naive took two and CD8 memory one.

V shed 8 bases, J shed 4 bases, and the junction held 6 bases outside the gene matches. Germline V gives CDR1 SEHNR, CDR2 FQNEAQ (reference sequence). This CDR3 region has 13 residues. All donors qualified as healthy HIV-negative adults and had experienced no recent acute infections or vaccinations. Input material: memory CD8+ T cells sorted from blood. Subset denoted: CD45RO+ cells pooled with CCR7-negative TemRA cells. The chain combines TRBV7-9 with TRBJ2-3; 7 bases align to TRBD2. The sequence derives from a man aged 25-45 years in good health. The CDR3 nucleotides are TGTGCCAGCGGGAGGGCGAGGGCAGATACGCAGTATTTT. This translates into CASGRARADTQYF.